Included here is one T cell receptor (beta chain) sequence, with context. Antigen unknown. Only in-frame clones appear in the TCRdb table, and some are missing; sequencing was by immunoSEQ multiplex PCR. This table has roughly 26,000 clones, 76% appearing once. The CDR3 consists of 16 residues. Germline V lookup: CDR1 SNHLY, CDR2 FYNNEI. Trimming removed 2 bases from V and 8 bases from J; junction bases left unmatched: 9. The entry originates in a study of OX40 agonist ivuxolimab in advanced cancers. On the study more broadly: Ivuxolimab was administered intravenously to patients at 0.01 to 10 mg/kg every 2 weeks. Partial responses were achieved by three patients, of whom one had hepatocellular carcinoma and two had cutaneous melanoma.

Overall study results and limits: Expanded clones were, on average, more numerous in CD8+ T cells than in CD4+.

Autoimmune disease history or systemic immunosuppression meant exclusion. The sequencing used CD4+ or CD8+ T cells sorted from blood, collected in a trial of the OX40 agonist ivuxolimab. The chain employs TRBV2 and TRBJ1-6; 7 bases are a match to TRBD1. The sequence was obtained from an adult with an advanced solid tumor such as melanoma, head and neck, liver or kidney cancer. In DNA form, the CDR3 reads TGTGCCAGCAGTGAAACCGACAGGGCTTTTGATTCACCCCTCCACTTT. Its translation is CASSETDRAFDSPLHF.